This T cell receptor (beta chain) was retrieved from a study of a mutant IDH1 vaccine in newly diagnosed glioma. Time point meaning: week 47, end of study. Vaccination used 300 ug of mutant IDH1 20-mer peptide per dose, with topical imiquimod. To note about this clone: Its antigen remains unidentified.

V shed 7 bases and J shed 5 bases, with 17 bases lying between them. CDR1 and CDR2 (germline): SNHLY, FYNNEI. The CDR3 extends over 14 amino acids. TCRdb's copy holds only in-frame clones and misses some; the assay was immunoSEQ multiplex PCR. The sample shows tens of thousands of clones, roughly four fifths of them seen only once. The source of this sequence is a man aged 30-40 years with glioma. The chain joins TRBV2 to TRBJ1-1; D is possibly TRBD1 (5 bases). This specimen was PBMCs, taken from a glioma patient whose treatment included an IDH1 peptide vaccine. Here the CDR3 reads CASKFMAGDTEAFF. In DNA, the CDR3 is TGTGCCAGCAAGTTTATGGCGGGGGATACTGAAGCTTTCTTT.